The rows below give T cell receptor beta chains drawn from one sample of a study of blood T cell repertoires in COVID-19. Here immunoSEQ multiplex PCR was the method, and the copy in TCRdb shows in-frame clones only, minus some. The profile covers about 220,000 clones, with around four fifths appearing a single time and 5.2% taken by the ten largest. The sample was peripheral blood. All receptors come from a woman in her seventies with COVID-19, enrolled during active disease. CDR3s include the opening cysteine and the closing phenylalanine or tryptophan. The D gene is left open where the match is weak. Not all rows give a size; the values are once, few, many and, for expanded clones, a class.

TRBJ2-1 | - | TRBD1 | TRBV7-2 | CASSLLPGQGYNEQFF | TGTGCCAGCAGCTTATTACCGGGACAGGGATACAATGAGCAGTTCTTC
TRBJ1-6 | once | - | TRBV3-1/TRBV3-2 | CASSQVIDSPLHF | TGTGCCAGCAGCCAAGTAATTGATTCACCCCTCCACTTT
TRBJ2-7 | - | - | TRBV21-1 | CASSKVGDRSKERDEQYF | TGTGCCAGCAGCAAAGTTGGGGACAGATCCAAGGAAAGGGACGAGCAGTACTTC
TRBJ1-5 | - | - | TRBV6-5 | CASSYGGGPEPQHF | TGTGCCAGCAGTTACGGGGGCGGCCCAGAGCCCCAGCATTTT
TRBJ2-5 | - | - | TRBV6-5 | CASGYSTAEETQYF | TGTGCCAGCGGTTACTCGACAGCAGAAGAGACCCAGTACTTC
TRBJ2-1 | - | TRBD2 | TRBV19 | CATMTLAGENEQFF | TGTGCCACGATGACCCTAGCGGGAGAGAATGAGCAGTTCTTC
TRBJ1-1 | - | - | TRBV5-6 | CASSFGGATEAFF | TGTGCCAGCAGCTTCGGAGGGGCTACTGAAGCTTTCTTT
TRBJ1-2 | - | TRBD1 | TRBV18 | CASSPPGQAIYGYTF | TGTGCCAGCTCACCTCCGGGACAGGCGATTTATGGCTACACCTTC
TRBJ1-1 | - | - | TRBV28 | CASSSVLPTGNTEAFF | TGTGCCAGCAGCTCAGTACTGCCCACGGGGAACACTGAAGCTTTCTTT
TRBJ1-2 | - | TRBD1 | TRBV28 | CASSSDREAYGYTF | TGTGCCAGCAGTTCGGACAGGGAGGCGTATGGCTACACCTTC
TRBJ2-1 | - | - | TRBV7-9 | CASSFRRQSSYNEQFF | TGTGCCAGCAGCTTTCGGAGGCAGAGCTCCTACAATGAGCAGTTCTTC
TRBJ1-2 | - | TRBD1 | TRBV5-4 | CASSSRTGRNYGYTF | TGTGCCAGCAGCTCCCGGACAGGGAGGAACTATGGCTACACCTTC
TRBJ2-5 | - | TRBD2 | TRBV12-5 | CASGLSHREGRMETQYF | TGTGCTAGTGGACTCAGCCACCGGGAGGGCCGTATGGAGACCCAGTACTTC
TRBJ1-6 | - | - | TRBV7-8 | CASSLGGNWSPLHF | TGTGCCAGCAGCTTAGGCGGGAATTGGTCACCCCTCCACTTT
TRBJ2-7 | - | TRBD1 | TRBV30 | CAWRRQGYEQYF | TGTGCCTGGCGGAGACAGGGCTACGAGCAGTACTTC
TRBJ1-2 | once | TRBD1 | TRBV27 | CASSKDRDYGYTF | TGTGCCAGCAGCAAGGACAGGGACTATGGCTACACCTTC
TRBJ2-3 | - | - | TRBV2 | CASSETPDRGTDTQYF | TGTGCCAGCAGTGAAACCCCGGATAGGGGGACAGATACGCAGTATTTT
TRBJ2-3 | once | - | TRBV19 | CASSRGGTGSGGTDTQYF | TGTGCCAGTAGTAGAGGTGGGACTGGAAGTGGGGGCACAGATACGCAGTATTTT
TRBJ1-4 | - | - | TRBV28 | CASSEWGQGQNEKLFF | TGTGCCAGCAGTGAGTGGGGGCAGGGCCAGAATGAAAAACTGTTTTTT
TRBJ1-1 | - | TRBD1 | TRBV14 | CASSRIIPTGDTEAFF | TGTGCCAGCAGCCGCATAATCCCAACAGGGGACACTGAAGCTTTCTTT
TRBJ2-2 | - | - | TRBV27 | CASSLNPQGLRTGELFF | TGTGCCAGCAGTTTAAATCCACAGGGCCTTCGAACCGGGGAGCTGTTTTTT
TRBJ2-2 | - | TRBD2 | TRBV7-3 | CASSPPGLAGGVTGELFF | TGTGCCAGCAGCCCCCCGGGTCTAGCGGGAGGAGTTACCGGGGAGCTGTTTTTT
TRBJ1-1 | few | - | TRBV3-1/TRBV3-2 | CASSPSPGRILQNTEAFF | TGTGCCAGCAGCCCTTCCCCGGGGAGAATTTTACAGAACACTGAAGCTTTCTTT